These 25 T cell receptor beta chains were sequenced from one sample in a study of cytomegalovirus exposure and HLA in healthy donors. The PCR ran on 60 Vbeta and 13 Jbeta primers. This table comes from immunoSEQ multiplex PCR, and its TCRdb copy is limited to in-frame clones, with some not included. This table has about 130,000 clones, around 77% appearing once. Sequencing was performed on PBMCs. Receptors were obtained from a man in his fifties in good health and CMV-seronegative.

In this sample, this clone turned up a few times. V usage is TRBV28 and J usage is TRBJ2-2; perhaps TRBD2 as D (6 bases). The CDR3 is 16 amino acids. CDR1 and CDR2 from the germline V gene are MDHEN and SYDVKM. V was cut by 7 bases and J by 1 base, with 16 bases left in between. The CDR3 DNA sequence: TGTGCCAGCATGGGGGGAGGCAGACTGAACACCGGGGAGCTGTTTTTT. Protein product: CASMGGGRLNTGELFF.

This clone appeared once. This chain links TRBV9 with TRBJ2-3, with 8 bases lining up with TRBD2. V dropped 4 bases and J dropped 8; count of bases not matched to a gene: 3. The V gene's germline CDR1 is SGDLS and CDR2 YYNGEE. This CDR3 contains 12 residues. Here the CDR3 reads CASSPREGTQYF. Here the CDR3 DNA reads TGTGCCAGCAGCCCCCGGGAGGGTACGCAGTATTTT.

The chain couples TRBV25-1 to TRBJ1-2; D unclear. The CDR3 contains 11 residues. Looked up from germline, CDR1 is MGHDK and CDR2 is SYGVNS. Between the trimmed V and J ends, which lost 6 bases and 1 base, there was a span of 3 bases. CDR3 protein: CASSLNYGYTF. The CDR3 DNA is TGTGCCAGCAGCCTTAACTATGGCTACACCTTC.

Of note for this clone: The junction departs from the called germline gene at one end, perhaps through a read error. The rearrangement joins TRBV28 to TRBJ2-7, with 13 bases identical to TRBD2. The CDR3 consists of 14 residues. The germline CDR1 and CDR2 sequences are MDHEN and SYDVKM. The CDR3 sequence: CASSLLPGLAGMLF. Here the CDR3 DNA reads TGTGCCAGCAGCCTCCTACCGGGACTAGCGGGGATGTTGTTC.

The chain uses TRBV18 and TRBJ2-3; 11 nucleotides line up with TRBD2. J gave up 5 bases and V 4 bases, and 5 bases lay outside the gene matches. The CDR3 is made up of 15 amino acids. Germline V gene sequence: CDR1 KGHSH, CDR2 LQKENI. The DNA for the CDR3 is TGTGCCAGCTCACTTTCTAGCGGGAGGATAGATACGCAGTATTTT. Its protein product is CASSLSSGRIDTQYF.

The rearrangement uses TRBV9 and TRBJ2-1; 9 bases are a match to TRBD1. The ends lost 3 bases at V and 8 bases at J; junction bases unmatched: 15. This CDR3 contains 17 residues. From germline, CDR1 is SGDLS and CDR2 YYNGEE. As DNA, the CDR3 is TGTGCCAGCAGCGACCTTCACGGGACAGGGACTGGAGATGAGCAGTTCTTC. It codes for CASSDLHGTGTGDEQFF.

The CDR3 DNA reads TGTGCCAGCAGACCACAGGGGGCGCAGGACAATGAGCAGTTCTTC. The encoded protein is CASRPQGAQDNEQFF. The chain carries TRBV6-5 and TRBJ2-1, with 9 bases matching TRBD1. The germline V gene encodes CDR1 MNHEY and CDR2 SVGAGI. This CDR3 spans 15 amino acids. After removal of 6 bases from V and 5 bases from J, the junction contained 8 bases not matched to a gene.

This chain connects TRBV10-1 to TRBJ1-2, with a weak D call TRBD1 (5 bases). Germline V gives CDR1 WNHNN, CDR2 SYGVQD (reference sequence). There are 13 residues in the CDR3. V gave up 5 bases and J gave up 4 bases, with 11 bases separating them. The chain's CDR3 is CASSPGHSYGYTF. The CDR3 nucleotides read TGCGCCAGCAGTCCCGGACACAGCTATGGCTACACCTTC.

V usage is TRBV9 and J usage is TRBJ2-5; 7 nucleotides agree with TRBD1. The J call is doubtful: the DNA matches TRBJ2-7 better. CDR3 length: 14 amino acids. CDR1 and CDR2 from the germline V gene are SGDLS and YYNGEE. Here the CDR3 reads CASSVGQGPYEQYF. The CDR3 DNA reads TGTGCCAGCAGCGTAGGACAGGGCCCCTACGAGCAGTACTTC.

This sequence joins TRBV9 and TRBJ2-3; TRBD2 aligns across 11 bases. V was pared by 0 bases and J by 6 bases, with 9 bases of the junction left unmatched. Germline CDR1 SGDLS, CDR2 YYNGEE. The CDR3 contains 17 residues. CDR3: CASSVDVAGGPRDTQYF. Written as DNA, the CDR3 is TGTGCCAGCAGCGTAGACGTAGCGGGAGGGCCAAGGGATACGCAGTATTTT.

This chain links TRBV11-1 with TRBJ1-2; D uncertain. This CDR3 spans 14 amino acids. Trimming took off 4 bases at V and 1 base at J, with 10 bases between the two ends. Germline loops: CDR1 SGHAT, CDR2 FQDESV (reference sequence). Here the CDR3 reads CASSSDGSNYGYTF. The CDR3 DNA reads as TGTGCCAGCAGCTCCGACGGGAGTAACTATGGCTACACCTTC.

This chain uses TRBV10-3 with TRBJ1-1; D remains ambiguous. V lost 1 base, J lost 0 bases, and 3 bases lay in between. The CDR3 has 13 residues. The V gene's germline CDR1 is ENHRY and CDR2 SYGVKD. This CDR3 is CAISEFMNTEAFF. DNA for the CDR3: TGTGCCATCAGTGAGTTCATGAACACTGAAGCTTTCTTT.

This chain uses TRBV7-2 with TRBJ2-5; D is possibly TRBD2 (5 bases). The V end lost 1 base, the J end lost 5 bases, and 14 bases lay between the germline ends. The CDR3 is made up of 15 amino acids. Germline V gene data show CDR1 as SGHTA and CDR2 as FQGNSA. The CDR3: CASSLDGERVETQYF. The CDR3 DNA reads TGTGCCAGCAGCTTAGACGGGGAAAGGGTGGAGACCCAGTACTTC.

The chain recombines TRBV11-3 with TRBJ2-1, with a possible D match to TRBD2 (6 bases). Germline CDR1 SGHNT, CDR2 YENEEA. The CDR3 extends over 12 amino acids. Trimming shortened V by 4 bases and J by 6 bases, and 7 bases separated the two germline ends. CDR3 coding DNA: TGTGCCAGCAGCTCGGAGGGCAATGAGCAGTTCTTC. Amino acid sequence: CASSSEGNEQFF.

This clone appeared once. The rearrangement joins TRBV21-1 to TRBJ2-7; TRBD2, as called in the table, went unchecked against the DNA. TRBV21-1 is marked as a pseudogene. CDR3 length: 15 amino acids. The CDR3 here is CASSKVRRGHDEQYF. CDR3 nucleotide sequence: TGTGCCAGCAGCAAAGTGAGACGAGGGCACGACGAGCAGTACTTC.

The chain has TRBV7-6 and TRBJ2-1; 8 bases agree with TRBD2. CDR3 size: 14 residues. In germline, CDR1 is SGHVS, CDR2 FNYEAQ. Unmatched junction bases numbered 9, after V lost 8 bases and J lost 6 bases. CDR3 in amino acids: CASQSRTSINEQFF. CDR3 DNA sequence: TGTGCCAGCCAATCTAGGACTAGCATCAATGAGCAGTTCTTC.

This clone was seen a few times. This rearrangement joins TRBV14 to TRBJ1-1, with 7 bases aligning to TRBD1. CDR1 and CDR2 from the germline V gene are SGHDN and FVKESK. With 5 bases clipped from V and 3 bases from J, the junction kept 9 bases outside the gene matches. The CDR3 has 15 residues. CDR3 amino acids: CASSSHRGGDTEAFF. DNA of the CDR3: TGTGCCAGCAGCTCGCACAGGGGTGGGGACACTGAAGCTTTCTTT.

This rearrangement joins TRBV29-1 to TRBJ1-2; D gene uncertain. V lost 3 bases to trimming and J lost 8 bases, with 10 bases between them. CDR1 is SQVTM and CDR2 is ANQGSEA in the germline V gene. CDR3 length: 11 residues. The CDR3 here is CSVEWAGGYTF. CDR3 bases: TGCAGCGTTGAGTGGGCGGGGGGCTACACCTTC. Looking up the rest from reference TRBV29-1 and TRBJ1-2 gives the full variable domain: SAVISQKPSRDICQRGTSLTIQCQVDSQVTMMFWYRQQPGQSLTLIATANQGSEATYESGFVIDKFPISRPNLTFSTLTVSNMSPEDSSIYLCSVEWAGGYTFGSGTRLTVV.

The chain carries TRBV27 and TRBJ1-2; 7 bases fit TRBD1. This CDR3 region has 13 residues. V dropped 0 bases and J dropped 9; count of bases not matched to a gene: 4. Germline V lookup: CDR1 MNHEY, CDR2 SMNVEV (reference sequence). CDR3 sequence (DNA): TGTGCCAGCAGTTTATCAGGGGGCAGAAGCTACACCTTC. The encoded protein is CASSLSGGRSYTF.

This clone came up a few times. In DNA form, the CDR3 reads TGTGCCAGCAGTTTTAGCGGAGACTCCACAGATACGCAGTATTTT. Translated, it gives CASSFSGDSTDTQYF. This chain joins TRBV27 and TRBJ2-3; D might be TRBD2 (6 bases). Germline V lookup: CDR1 MNHEY, CDR2 SMNVEV (reference sequence). The CDR3 extends over 15 amino acids. Trimming stripped 3 bases from V and 2 bases from J, with 12 bases between.

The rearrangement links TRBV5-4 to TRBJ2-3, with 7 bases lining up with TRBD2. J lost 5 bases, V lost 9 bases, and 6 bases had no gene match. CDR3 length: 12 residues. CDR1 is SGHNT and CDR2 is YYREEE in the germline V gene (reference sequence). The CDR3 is CAMHRGVDTQYF. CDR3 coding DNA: TGTGCCATGCATCGGGGGGTAGATACGCAGTATTTT. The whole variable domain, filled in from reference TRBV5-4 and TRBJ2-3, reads ETGVTQSPTHLIKTRGQQVTLRCSSQSGHNTVSWYQQALGQGPQFIFQYYREEENGRGNFPPRFSGLQFPNYSSELNVNALELDDSALYLCAMHRGVDTQYFGPGTRLTVL.

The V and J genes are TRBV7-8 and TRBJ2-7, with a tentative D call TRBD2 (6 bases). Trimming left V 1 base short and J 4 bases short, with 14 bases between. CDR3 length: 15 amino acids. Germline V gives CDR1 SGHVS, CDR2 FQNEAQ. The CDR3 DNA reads TGTGCCAGCAGCTTAGAAGGCGGGGCCGGGTACGAGCAGTACTTC. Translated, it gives CASSLEGGAGYEQYF.

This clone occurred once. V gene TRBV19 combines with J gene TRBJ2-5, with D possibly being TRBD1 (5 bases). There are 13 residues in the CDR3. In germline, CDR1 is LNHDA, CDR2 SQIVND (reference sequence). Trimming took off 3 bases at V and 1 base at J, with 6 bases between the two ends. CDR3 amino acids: CASSMTAQETQYF. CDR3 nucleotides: TGTGCCAGTAGTATGACAGCCCAAGAGACCCAGTACTTC.

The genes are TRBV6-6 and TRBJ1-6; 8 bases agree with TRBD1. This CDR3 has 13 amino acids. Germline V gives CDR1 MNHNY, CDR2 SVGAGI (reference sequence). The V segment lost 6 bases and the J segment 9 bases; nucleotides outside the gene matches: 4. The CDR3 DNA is TGTGCCAGCAGGCCCAGGGGGCCTTCACCCCTCCACTTT. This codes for CASRPRGPSPLHF.

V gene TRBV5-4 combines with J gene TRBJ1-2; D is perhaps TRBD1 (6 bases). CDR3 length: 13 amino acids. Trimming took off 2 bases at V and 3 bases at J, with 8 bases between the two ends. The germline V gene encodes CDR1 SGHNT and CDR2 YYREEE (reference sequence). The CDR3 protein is CASSFYRDYGYTF. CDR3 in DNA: TGTGCCAGCAGCTTCTACAGGGACTATGGCTACACCTTC.